A selection of T cell receptor beta chains follows, all from one sample in a study of shared clonotypes between healthy human individuals. Libraries were prepared by immunoSEQ multiplex PCR; TCRdb keeps only in-frame clonotypes and omits some of them. The data contain 2 million to 3 million clones, roughly nine tenths of them singletons. The sample was naive CD4+ T cells sorted from blood. The receptor source for this set is a young man in good health. Each CDR3 is given with its conserved first and last residue. D genes are given only for firm matches. Clone size is given for some rows only: seen once, a few or many times, or a class if the clone is expanded.

V: TRBV11-3; size: -; D: TRBD2; J: TRBJ2-3; DNA: TGTGCCAGCAGCTTAAGGGGACTAGGCACAGATACGCAGTATTTT; CDR3: CASSLRGLGTDTQYF
V: TRBV5-1; size: -; D: -; J: TRBJ2-7; DNA: TGCGCCAGCAGCCCGACGACAGGCGGCTACGAGCAGTACTTC; CDR3: CASSPTTGGYEQYF
V: TRBV19; size: -; D: -; J: TRBJ2-7; DNA: TGTGCCAGTAGTCTACGGCGGGGACAAGAACTGTACGAGCAGTACTTC; CDR3: CASSLRRGQELYEQYF
V: TRBV10-1; size: few; D: -; J: TRBJ1-1; DNA: TGCGCCAGCAGTGAGTCGGGGGGCACTGAAGCTTTCTTT; CDR3: CASSESGGTEAFF
V: TRBV10-3; size: -; D: TRBD2; J: TRBJ2-2; DNA: TGTGCCATCAGTGAGTTGAGCGGGGCGAACACCGGGGAGCTGTTTTTT; CDR3: CAISELSGANTGELFF
V: TRBV13; size: -; D: -; J: TRBJ2-3; DNA: TGTGCCAGCAGCTTCGCACAGGGCGCAGATACGCAGTATTTT; CDR3: CASSFAQGADTQYF
V: TRBV4-1; size: few; D: -; J: TRBJ1-1; DNA: TGCGCCAGCAGCCAAGTGGGGGCTGGGGTGTACACTGAAGCTTTCTTT; CDR3: CASSQVGAGVYTEAFF
V: TRBV6-1; size: -; D: -; J: TRBJ1-5; DNA: TGTGCCAGCAATACCCATAGCAATCAGCCCCAGCATTTT; CDR3: CASNTHSNQPQHF
V: TRBV28; size: -; D: -; J: TRBJ2-1; DNA: TGTGCCAGCAGAACAGGGACCTTTTACAATGAGCAGTTCTTC; CDR3: CASRTGTFYNEQFF
V: TRBV9; size: -; D: -; J: TRBJ1-5; DNA: TGTGCCAGCAGCGTAGGGCAGGGGTTGGATCAGCCCCAGCATTTT; CDR3: CASSVGQGLDQPQHF
V: TRBV9; size: -; D: TRBD1; J: TRBJ2-7; DNA: TGTGCCAGCAGCGTAGGAGGTCAATGGGGGACAGGTACCGAGCAGTACTTC; CDR3: CASSVGGQWGTGTEQYF
V: TRBV10-3; size: -; D: -; J: TRBJ1-2; DNA: TGTGCCATCAGTGAGTCGCCGGCAGGGCCAGAGGGAGGCTACACCTTC; CDR3: CAISESPAGPEGGYTF
V: TRBV6-1; size: once; D: -; J: TRBJ1-2; DNA: TGTGCCAGTCGAGGACAGAAAAACTATGGCTACACCTTC; CDR3: CASRGQKNYGYTF
V: TRBV11-2; size: -; D: TRBD2; J: TRBJ2-4; DNA: TGTGCCAGCAGCTTAATGGCGGGGGGAACCAAAAACATTCAGTACTTC; CDR3: CASSLMAGGTKNIQYF
V: TRBV2; size: -; D: -; J: TRBJ1-2; DNA: TGTGCCAGCAGTGGGGGTCCTAACTATGGCTACACCTTC; CDR3: CASSGGPNYGYTF
V: TRBV25-1; size: -; D: -; J: TRBJ1-3; DNA: TGTGCCAGCAGTGATCCCGGGGGTTCGGACACCATATATTTT; CDR3: CASSDPGGSDTIYF
V: TRBV6-5; size: -; D: -; J: TRBJ2-7; DNA: TGTGCCAGCGCACGGACATCCTCCTACGAGCAGTACTTC; CDR3: CASARTSSYEQYF
V: TRBV2; size: -; D: -; J: TRBJ2-3; DNA: TGTGCCAGCAGTGAAGCGGTGGTAGCGTCAGATACGCAGTATTTT; CDR3: CASSEAVVASDTQYF
V: TRBV30; size: once; D: -; J: TRBJ1-4; DNA: TGTGCCTGGAGTGTACATCGGGGTTCTAATGAAAAACTGTTTTTT; CDR3: CAWSVHRGSNEKLFF
V: TRBV27; size: -; D: -; J: TRBJ2-1; DNA: TGTGCCAGCGTATCGGGGGCCCCCCGGGGTGAGCAGTTCTTC; CDR3: CASVSGAPRGEQFF
V: TRBV7-9; size: -; D: TRBD2; J: TRBJ2-3; DNA: TGTGCCAGCAGCCGGGGACTAGCGGGAGAAGGGGGTACGCAGTATTTT; CDR3: CASSRGLAGEGGTQYF
V: TRBV5-1; size: -; D: -; J: TRBJ2-7; DNA: TGCGCCAGCAGCTTGGCAGGGCAGGTGCCCTCCTACGAGCAGTACTTC; CDR3: CASSLAGQVPSYEQYF
V: TRBV11-2; size: -; D: -; J: TRBJ1-1; DNA: TGTGCCAGCAGCTTGCAGATAAACACTGAAGCTTTCTTT; CDR3: CASSLQINTEAFF
V: TRBV18; size: -; D: -; J: TRBJ1-1; DNA: TGTGCCAGCTCACCACCGATGAAACAGGAAGCTTTCTTT; CDR3: CASSPPMKQEAFF
V: TRBV6-1; size: -; D: TRBD1; J: TRBJ1-2; DNA: TGTGCCAGCAGTGAGGCCCGACAGGGATATGATGGCTACACCTTC; CDR3: CASSEARQGYDGYTF
V: TRBV5-1; size: -; D: TRBD1; J: TRBJ1-3; DNA: TGCGCCAGCAGCTTGGGGCAGGGGGAAAACACCATATATTTT; CDR3: CASSLGQGENTIYF
V: TRBV6-1; size: once; D: TRBD1; J: TRBJ2-2; DNA: TGTGCCAGCAGGACTGGGACAGTGAACACCGGGGAGCTGTTTTTT; CDR3: CASRTGTVNTGELFF
V: TRBV30; size: -; D: -; J: TRBJ1-2; DNA: TGTGCCTGGAGTGTACCTCCCTCATTAGGGGGCTACACCTTC; CDR3: CAWSVPPSLGGYTF
V: TRBV5-1; size: -; D: -; J: TRBJ2-5; DNA: TGCGCCAGCAGCTCCGACAGGAAAGTAGGAGAGACCCAGTACTTC; CDR3: CASSSDRKVGETQYF
V: TRBV5-1; size: -; D: TRBD1; J: TRBJ1-1; DNA: TGCGCCAGCAGCTTGGCGGGACAGGGGAGTGCTGAAGCTTTCTTT; CDR3: CASSLAGQGSAEAFF
V: TRBV2; size: -; D: TRBD2; J: TRBJ2-3; DNA: TGTGCCAATACGGGACTATTAAAAACAGATACGCAGTATTTT; CDR3: CANTGLLKTDTQYF
V: TRBV20-1; size: -; D: -; J: TRBJ1-2; DNA: TGCAGTGCTAGAGAACTCGAAGGCTACACCTTC; CDR3: CSARELEGYTF
V: TRBV6-4; size: -; D: TRBD2; J: TRBJ2-7; DNA: TGTGCCAGCAGTGACTCGCAGGAATTAGCGGGGGATATCGACGAGCAGTACTTC; CDR3: CASSDSQELAGDIDEQYF
V: TRBV5-6; size: -; D: TRBD2; J: TRBJ2-7; DNA: TGTGCCAGCAGTTCCGGGACTAGCGGGAGGTATTACGAGCAGTACTTC; CDR3: CASSSGTSGRYYEQYF
V: TRBV6-1; size: -; D: -; J: TRBJ1-2; DNA: TGTGCCAGCAGTCAGGGGTACGGCTACACCTTC; CDR3: CASSQGYGYTF
V: TRBV30; size: -; D: -; J: TRBJ2-3; DNA: TGTGCCTGGAAAAGGGACGCCCGGGGCACAGATACGCAGTATTTT; CDR3: CAWKRDARGTDTQYF